The rows below give T cell receptor beta chains drawn from one sample of a study of blood T cell repertoires in COVID-19. The table came from immunoSEQ multiplex PCR; TCRdb's copy has only in-frame clones and leaves some out. In the table there are 75,000 to 95,000 clones, 75% to 90% of which are singletons. Sequencing was carried out using peripheral blood. Receptor source: a human donor in a cohort sampled during active COVID-19. CDR3s include the opening cysteine and the closing phenylalanine or tryptophan. Fields, in order: clone size, V gene, J gene, D gene, CDR3 protein, CDR3 DNA. D genes are given only for firm matches. Some rows mark clone size as missing; the rest say once, few, many or name a class of expanded clone.

once,TRBV24-1,TRBJ2-4,NA,CATSRPGSHIQYF,TGTGCCACCAGTAGACCGGGATCCCACATTCAGTACTTC
NA,TRBV30,TRBJ2-7,TRBD1,CAWRESGTGGIEQYF,TGTGCCTGGAGGGAATCCGGGACAGGGGGAATCGAGCAGTACTTC
NA,TRBV5-6,TRBJ1-1,TRBD1,CASSAVGTGGAGRAEAFF,TGTGCCAGCAGCGCCGTTGGGACAGGGGGCGCTGGTAGGGCTGAAGCTTTCTTT
NA,TRBV6-6,TRBJ1-5,TRBD1,CASGPGTASNQPQHF,TGTGCCAGCGGCCCCGGGACAGCATCCAATCAGCCCCAGCATTTT
NA,TRBV6-1,TRBJ1-6,NA,CASSGVALSSYNSPLHF,TGTGCCAGCAGTGGAGTTGCCTTAAGCTCCTATAATTCACCCCTCCACTTT
NA,TRBV6-6,TRBJ2-4,NA,CASSRLPLRSGVAKNIQYF,TGTGCCAGCAGCCGACTACCCCTGAGGAGCGGAGTAGCCAAAAACATTCAGTACTTC
NA,TRBV7-8,TRBJ1-3,NA,CASSPVFTGNTIYF,TGTGCCAGCAGCCCGGTGTTCACTGGAAACACCATATATTTT
NA,TRBV5-1,TRBJ2-4,TRBD1,CASSLGQGQIQYF,TGCGCCAGCAGCTTAGGACAGGGGCAAATTCAGTACTTC
once,TRBV19,TRBJ2-1,TRBD2,CASSIVGSGRDNEQFF,TGTGCCAGTAGTATAGTTGGTAGCGGGCGGGACAATGAGCAGTTCTTC
NA,TRBV18,TRBJ2-5,TRBD2,CASSPGLGKETQYF,TGTGCCAGCTCACCCGGACTAGGTAAAGAGACCCAGTACTTC
NA,TRBV19,TRBJ2-2,TRBD1,CASSGTGAGELFF,TGTGCCAGTTCCGGGACAGGGGCCGGGGAGCTGTTTTTT
once,TRBV27,TRBJ2-2,TRBD1,CASSQAGQGANTGELFF,TGTGCCAGCAGCCAGGCGGGACAGGGCGCGAACACCGGGGAGCTGTTTTTT
NA,TRBV27,TRBJ2-1,TRBD2,CASSPPYATSGSGGYNEQFF,TGTGCCAGCAGTCCCCCCTACGCGACTAGCGGGAGTGGAGGCTACAATGAGCAGTTCTTC
NA,TRBV7-3,TRBJ2-3,NA,CASSFRLADTQYF,TGTGCCAGCAGCTTTCGACTCGCAGATACGCAGTATTTT
NA,TRBV3-1/TRBV3-2,TRBJ2-1,TRBD2,CASSLYRISGTYNEQFF,TGTGCCAGCAGCCTCTACCGGATTAGCGGGACATACAATGAGCAGTTCTTC
NA,TRBV21-1,TRBJ2-5,NA,CASSKLGTDRVSQETQYF,TGTGCCAGCAGCAAGCTGGGGACCGACAGGGTGAGTCAAGAGACCCAGTACTTC
NA,TRBV2,TRBJ2-7,NA,CASSAGSRGTYEQYF,TGTGCCAGCAGTGCAGGTAGCCGGGGGACCTACGAGCAGTACTTC
NA,TRBV18,TRBJ1-1,NA,CASSPLTATGTNTEAFF,TGTGCCAGCTCACCACTCACTGCGACAGGTACGAACACTGAAGCTTTCTTT
NA,TRBV19,TRBJ2-2,TRBD2,CASNSGANTGELFF,TGTGCCAGTAATAGCGGGGCGAACACCGGGGAGCTGTTTTTT
NA,TRBV19,TRBJ1-1,NA,CASSIGRFESFTAFF,TGTGCCAGTAGTATAGGGCGGTTTGAGTCGTTCACAGCTTTCTTT
NA,TRBV30,TRBJ2-3,TRBD2,CAWSSFPASGRTDTQYF,TGTGCCTGGAGCAGCTTCCCGGCTAGCGGGAGGACAGATACGCAGTATTTT
NA,TRBV19,TRBJ2-7,NA,CASSIGGGLYEQYF,TGTGCCAGTAGTATTGGAGGCGGGCTCTACGAGCAGTACTTC
NA,TRBV24-1,TRBJ1-5,TRBD1,CATSDNSDRGNQPQHF,TGTGCCACCAGTGATAATTCGGACAGGGGCAATCAGCCCCAGCATTTT
once,TRBV7-8,TRBJ1-1,TRBD1,CASSGGTDPTTEAFF,TGTGCCAGCAGCGGTGGGACAGACCCGACGACTGAAGCTTTCTTT
NA,TRBV6-5,TRBJ2-6,NA,CASIAGGTGANVLTF,TGTGCCAGCATCGCCGGAGGTACTGGGGCCAACGTCCTGACTTTC
NA,TRBV28,TRBJ2-4,TRBD2,CASSLVLGLGLAKNIQYF,TGTGCCAGCAGTCTAGTCCTGGGACTAGGCTTAGCCAAAAACATTCAGTACTTC
NA,TRBV6-5,TRBJ2-1,NA,CASSPPDSKQFF,TGTGCCAGCAGCCCGCCTGACTCAAAGCAGTTCTTC
NA,TRBV5-1,TRBJ2-7,TRBD1,CASSSRQGLDEQYF,TGCGCCAGCAGTAGCCGACAGGGTCTCGACGAGCAGTACTTC
NA,TRBV28,TRBJ1-1,NA,CASTPLQGNTEAFF,TGTGCCAGCACCCCATTACAGGGAAACACTGAAGCTTTCTTT
few,TRBV28,TRBJ2-3,NA,CASSLLTDTQYF,TGTGCCAGCAGTTTACTCACAGATACGCAGTATTTT
few,TRBV10-3,TRBJ2-1,TRBD2,CAIGKVLAGLDEQFF,TGTGCCATCGGAAAGGTACTAGCGGGACTCGATGAGCAGTTCTTC
NA,TRBV14,TRBJ2-7,TRBD1,CASSQGTGATYEQYF,TGTGCCAGCAGCCAAGGAACAGGGGCGACCTACGAGCAGTACTTC
NA,TRBV5-5,TRBJ2-3,NA,CASTTLIDTQYF,TGTGCCAGCACCACACTAATAGATACGCAGTATTTT
NA,TRBV18,TRBJ1-5,NA,CASSPGLSNQPQHF,TGTGCCAGCTCACCGGGGCTTAGCAATCAGCCCCAGCATTTT
NA,TRBV2,TRBJ2-5,TRBD1,CASSPGQGAETQYF,TGTGCCAGCAGTCCGGGACAGGGGGCGGAGACCCAGTACTTC
NA,TRBV18,TRBJ1-6,TRBD1,CASARQSQQGAFYSPLHF,TGTGCCAGCGCCAGACAGTCACAACAGGGGGCTTTTTATTCACCCCTCCACTTT
NA,TRBV3-1/TRBV3-2,TRBJ2-2,TRBD2,CASSRASGRNTGELFF,TGTGCCAGCAGCCGAGCTAGCGGTAGAAACACCGGGGAGCTGTTTTTT
NA,TRBV30,TRBJ1-4,NA,CAWRETLRVEKLFF,TGTGCCTGGAGGGAAACTCTGAGGGTTGAAAAACTGTTTTTT
NA,TRBV5-5,TRBJ2-1,NA,CASSPLSDEQFF,TGTGCCAGCAGCCCTCTTTCCGATGAGCAGTTCTTC
NA,TRBV3-1/TRBV3-2,TRBJ1-2,NA,CASSQDRGKGYGYTF,TGCGCCAGCAGCCAAGATAGGGGGAAGGGCTATGGCTACACCTTC
NA,TRBV11-3,TRBJ1-1,NA,CASSVAGSTEAFF,TGTGCCAGCAGCGTTGCCGGGAGCACTGAAGCTTTCTTT
NA,TRBV28,TRBJ1-4,NA,CASSLSGPDEKLFF,TGTGCCAGCAGTCTATCAGGCCCGGATGAAAAACTGTTTTTT
once,TRBV3-1/TRBV3-2,TRBJ2-5,TRBD1,CASSLRRTGTETQYF,TGTGCCAGCAGCTTACGTCGGACAGGGACAGAGACCCAGTACTTC
NA,TRBV7-3,TRBJ2-7,TRBD2,CASSLLAGEGEQYF,TGTGCCAGCAGCCTCCTAGCGGGAGAAGGCGAGCAGTACTTC
few,TRBV27,TRBJ2-1,TRBD2,CASSWAGGSYNEQFF,TGTGCCAGCTCTTGGGCGGGAGGCTCCTACAATGAGCAGTTCTTC
NA,TRBV7-3,TRBJ2-5,TRBD1,CASSFGTGEGETQYF,TGTGCCAGCAGCTTCGGGACAGGGGAAGGGGAGACCCAGTACTTC
NA,TRBV5-1,TRBJ2-1,NA,CASSPVAFNEQFF,TGCGCCAGCAGCCCCGTAGCGTTCAATGAGCAGTTCTTC
once,TRBV12-5,TRBJ2-7,NA,CASGLDFYEQYF,TGTGCTAGTGGTTTGGACTTTTACGAGCAGTACTTC
NA,TRBV2,TRBJ2-5,NA,CASSARPQETQYF,TGTGCCAGCAGTGCCAGGCCGCAGGAGACCCAGTACTTC
NA,TRBV19,TRBJ1-2,TRBD1,CASSPRQGGDFYGYTF,TGTGCCAGTAGTCCGCGACAGGGTGGTGATTTTTATGGCTACACCTTC
NA,TRBV19,TRBJ2-7,NA,CASSIRVGASGQEQYF,TGTGCCAGTAGTATTAGAGTCGGGGCCTCAGGACAGGAGCAGTACTTC
NA,TRBV7-9,TRBJ2-5,NA,CASSLALDEETQYF,TGTGCCAGCAGCTTGGCACTAGACGAAGAGACCCAGTACTTC